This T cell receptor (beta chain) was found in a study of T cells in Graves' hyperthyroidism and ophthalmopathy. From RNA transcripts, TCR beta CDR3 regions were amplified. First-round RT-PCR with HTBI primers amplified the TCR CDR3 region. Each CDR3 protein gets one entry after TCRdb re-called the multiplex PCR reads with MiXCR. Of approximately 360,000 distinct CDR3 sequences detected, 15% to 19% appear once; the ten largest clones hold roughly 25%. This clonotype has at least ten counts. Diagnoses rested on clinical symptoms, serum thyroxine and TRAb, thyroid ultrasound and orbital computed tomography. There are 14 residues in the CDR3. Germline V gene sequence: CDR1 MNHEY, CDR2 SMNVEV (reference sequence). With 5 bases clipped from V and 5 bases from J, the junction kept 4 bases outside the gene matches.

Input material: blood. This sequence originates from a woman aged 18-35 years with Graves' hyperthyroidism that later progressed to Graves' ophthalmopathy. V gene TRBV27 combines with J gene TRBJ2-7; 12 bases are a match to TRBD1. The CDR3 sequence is CASSPGQGANEQYF. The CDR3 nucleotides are TGTGCCAGCAGTCCGGGACAGGGGGCGAACGAGCAGTACTTC.